Presented here are 30 T cell receptor beta chains from one specimen sequenced in a study of CD8+CD57+ T cells in acquired aplastic anemia. The authors sequenced patients whose flow cytometry had shown CD8+CD57+ cell expansion. It was genomic DNA that served as the template for profiling TCR beta VDJ and CDR3. One entry per CDR3 protein, called by TCRdb with MiXCR from the reads. The sample includes 450,000 to 600,000 distinct CDR3 sequences, around 30% of them seen just once. The sample taken for sequencing was sorted CD4+, CD8+, or CD8+CD57+ T cells (not recorded which) from PBMCs. The receptors stem from a human donor with aplastic anemia.

This chain links TRBV27 with TRBJ1-4; D unresolved. CDR1 and CDR2 (germline): MNHEY, SMNVEV (reference sequence). V was cut by 5 bases and J by 0 bases, with 10 bases left in between. This CDR3 contains 15 residues. CDR3 loop: CASSLMSSTNEKLFF. CDR3 nucleotides: TGTGCCAGCAGTCTGATGTCATCAACTAATGAAAAACTGTTTTTT.

This clonotype was seen more than once but under ten times. The chain is built from TRBV4-2 and TRBJ1-1, with TRBD1 as a possible D gene (6 bases). V was clipped by 5 bases and J by 3 bases, with 10 bases between them. The V gene's germline CDR1 is LGHNA and CDR2 YNFKEQ. This CDR3 is built from 13 residues. Here the CDR3 reads CASSTRGDTEAFF. CDR3 coding DNA: TGTGCCAGCAGCACCAGGGGAGACACTGAAGCTTTCTTT.

The J gene is TRBJ2-7, the V gene TRBV7-8, with D perhaps TRBD1 (6 bases). With 2 bases removed from V and 1 base from J, the gap between germline ends came to 12 bases. The CDR3 spans 15 residues. Germline CDR1 reads SGHVS; CDR2 reads FQNEAQ. Here the CDR3 DNA reads TGTGCCAGCAGCTTATACGCAGGGGCATCCTACGAGCAGTACTTC. Protein product: CASSLYAGASYEQYF.

In its sample, this clonotype was seen a few times. The chain is built from TRBV6-1 and TRBJ1-5; TRBD1 might be the D (6 bases). The CDR3 is 18 residues long. Germline V gene lookup returns CDR1 MNHNS and CDR2 SASEGT. V dropped 2 bases and J dropped 3 bases, with 20 bases sitting between them. In nucleotides, the CDR3 is TGTGCCAGCAGTGAACGAGGCTGGGGGCAGGGGACCAATCAGCCCCAGCATTTT. This codes for CASSERGWGQGTNQPQHF.

The chain carries TRBV4-2 and TRBJ1-3; D gene unclear. CDR3 size: 13 residues. V was cut by 4 bases and J by 5 bases, with 9 bases left in between. Germline assignment: CDR1 LGHNA and CDR2 YNFKEQ. The CDR3 coding sequence is TGTGCCAGCAGCCGGACCGGCAGAAACACCATATATTTT. Its translation: CASSRTGRNTIYF.

This clonotype was recorded many times. V and J are TRBV20-1 and TRBJ1-1; unclear D gene. V lost 5 bases and J lost 3, with 19 bases in between. Per the germline V gene, CDR1 is DFQATT and CDR2 is SNEGSKA (reference sequence). The CDR3 covers 15 residues. CDR3 DNA: TGCAGTGCTCATGCTGCGTCTGGGAGCGACACTGAAGCTTTCTTT. Its translation is CSAHAASGSDTEAFF.

V gene TRBV4-2 combines with J gene TRBJ2-2; 8 bases fit TRBD2. This CDR3 comprises 16 residues. Looked up from germline, CDR1 is LGHNA and CDR2 is YNFKEQ. The ends lost 0 bases at V and 3 bases at J; junction bases unmatched: 3. The CDR3 nucleotides are TGTGCCAGCAGCCAAGATCCCGGGAGGGACACCGGGGAGCTGTTTTTT. It codes for CASSQDPGRDTGELFF.

The chain couples TRBV2 to TRBJ1-6; D is undetermined. CDR1 is SNHLY, CDR2 FYNNEI, per germline. Trimming removed 9 bases from V and 8 bases from J, with 17 bases in between. The CDR3 runs to 14 residues. The DNA of the CDR3 is TGTGCCAGTAAGATTGAAGGGTCGGATTCACCCCTCCACTTT. Translated, it gives CASKIEGSDSPLHF.

This clonotype has ten or more counts. The chain carries TRBV10-3 and TRBJ2-7; D gene uncertain. The CDR3 has 13 amino acids. CDR1 and CDR2 (germline): ENHRY, SYGVKD. The V end was cut by 3 bases, the J end by 2 bases, with 8 bases between. CDR3 amino acids: CAISDGQAYEQYF. For the CDR3, the DNA is TGTGCCATCAGTGACGGTCAGGCCTACGAGCAGTACTTC.

The chain employs TRBV27 and TRBJ2-2; D uncertain. The germline CDR1 and CDR2 sequences are MNHEY and SMNVEV (reference sequence). Trimming pared 3 bases from V and 1 base from J, leaving 9 bases between. The CDR3 is 15 residues long. CDR3 sequence reads: CASSLTPQNTGELFF. The CDR3 DNA reads as TGTGCCAGCAGTTTGACCCCACAGAACACCGGGGAGCTGTTTTTT.

The chain is built from TRBV20-1 and TRBJ2-3, with D possibly being TRBD2 (6 bases). CDR3 length: 14 amino acids. Trimming stripped 8 bases from V and 0 bases from J, with 15 bases between. Per the germline V gene, CDR1 is DFQATT and CDR2 is SNEGSKA (reference sequence). Written as DNA, the CDR3 is TGCAGTCCTTCAGACAGCGGGAGCACAGATACGCAGTATTTT. Translation: CSPSDSGSTDTQYF.

Comments on this clonotype: A much larger clone lies one base from this, so it may be a read error. DNA of the CDR3: TGTGCCAGCAGTGGAGACCGGGGGGACTATGGCTACACCTTC. Amino acids: CASSGDRGDYGYTF. The V call is TRBV2, the J call TRBJ1-2, with a weak D call TRBD1 (5 bases). The CDR3 consists of 14 residues. Germline assignment: CDR1 SNHLY and CDR2 FYNNEI. The V end lost 4 bases, the J end lost 3 bases, and 12 bases lay between the germline ends.

The chain combines TRBV3-1 with TRBJ1-5; 8 bases match TRBD1. Germline CDR1 reads LGHDT; CDR2 reads YNNKEL (reference sequence). The CDR3 has 15 residues. The V segment lost 3 bases and the J segment 2 bases; nucleotides outside the gene matches: 3. The CDR3 DNA reads TGTGCCAGCAGCCAGGGGGGACAGGGCAATCAGCCCCAGCATTTT. Protein product: CASSQGGQGNQPQHF.

This clonotype was found a few times. The chain couples TRBV4-3 to TRBJ1-3, with 7 bases aligning to TRBD1. The CDR3 sequence is 18 residues long. Germline V gene sequence: CDR1 LGHNA, CDR2 YSLEER. The J segment lost 1 base and the V segment lost 3 bases, leaving 12 bases of the junction unmatched. CDR3 DNA: TGCGCCAGCAGCCAGGGACAGTCCCAGGGTCGATCTGGAAACACCATATATTTT. Translation: CASSQGQSQGRSGNTIYF.

The V and J genes are TRBV4-2 and TRBJ1-5; D is uncertain. Looked up from germline, CDR1 is LGHNA and CDR2 is YNFKEQ. The CDR3 sequence is 17 residues long. Between the trimmed V and J ends, which lost 0 bases and 0 bases, there was a span of 12 bases. CDR3 sequence reads: CASSQDLGRNSNQPQHF. The CDR3 DNA sequence: TGTGCCAGCAGCCAAGATCTGGGCCGGAATAGCAATCAGCCCCAGCATTTT.

Many counts were recorded for this clonotype. V and J are TRBV10-1 and TRBJ2-1, with 10 bases aligning to TRBD2. Germline V gene data show CDR1 as WNHNN and CDR2 as SYGVQD (reference sequence). Trimming cost V 5 bases and J 9 bases; bases outside gene matches: 13. The CDR3 totals 16 residues. The CDR3 protein is CASSYLQREGLGEQFF. The CDR3 bases are TGCGCCAGCAGTTACCTACAGCGGGAGGGCCTTGGTGAGCAGTTCTTC.

The V and J genes are TRBV12-3 or TRBV12-4 and TRBJ2-1; the D gene is possibly TRBD1 (6 bases). CDR3 length: 13 amino acids. V lost 5 bases and J lost 9, with 14 bases in between. CDR3 residues: CASSSSGVGEQFF. The CDR3 DNA reads TGTGCCAGCAGTAGTTCAGGGGTGGGTGAGCAGTTCTTC.

In its sample, this clonotype was seen a few times. The V gene is TRBV6-4, the J gene TRBJ2-3; a weak D match, TRBD2 (6 bases). The CDR3 covers 14 residues. CDR1 is MRHNA, CDR2 SNTAGT, per germline. Between the trimmed V and J ends, which lost 4 bases and 2 bases, there was a span of 10 bases. CDR3 bases: TGTGCCAGCAGTGCTCGGGGGTACACAGATACGCAGTATTTT. It yields the protein CASSARGYTDTQYF.

V usage is TRBV6-5 and J usage is TRBJ1-6; the D is unclear. The CDR3 length is 13 residues. V was trimmed by 1 base and J by 8 bases, leaving 6 bases between them. Germline CDR1 MNHEY, CDR2 SVGAGI. The CDR3 sequence: CASSYFIYSPLHF. The CDR3 DNA is TGTGCCAGCAGTTACTTTATTTATTCACCCCTCCACTTT.

This clonotype appeared many times. The V and J genes are TRBV2 and TRBJ2-1; D is ambiguous. Germline CDR1 and CDR2: SNHLY and FYNNEI. V was shortened by 2 bases and J by 2 bases, with 10 bases between the two germline ends. The CDR3 contains 15 residues. The CDR3 region has the DNA TGTGCCAGCAGTGAACGGCAGATCACCTACAATGAGCAGTTCTTC. Protein: CASSERQITYNEQFF. Full variable domain (missing parts from reference TRBV2 and TRBJ2-1): EPEVTQTPSHQVTQMGQEVILRCVPISNHLYFYWYRQILGQKVEFLVSFYNNEISEKSEIFDDQFSVERPDGSNFTLKIRSTKLEDSAMYFCASSERQITYNEQFFGPGTRLTVL.

This clonotype was counted between two and nine times. CDR3 loop: CSAEGGLPQETQYF. The CDR3, as DNA: TGCAGTGCAGAGGGTGGACTTCCCCAAGAGACCCAGTACTTC. V usage is TRBV20-1 and J usage is TRBJ2-5; possibly TRBD2 for D (5 bases). Germline lookup yields CDR1 DFQATT and CDR2 SNEGSKA (reference sequence). The V end was cut by 6 bases, the J end by 1 base, with 15 bases between. The CDR3 extends over 14 amino acids.

This clonotype was found once. The chain has TRBV10-3 and TRBJ2-6; D is unresolved. The germline gives CDR1 ENHRY, CDR2 SYGVKD. Trimming took off 3 bases at V and 2 bases at J, with 8 bases between the two ends. This CDR3 contains 15 residues. In DNA form, the CDR3 reads TGTGCCATCAGTGACTGGTCAGCTGGGGCCAACGTCCTGACTTTC. Translating it yields CAISDWSAGANVLTF.

On this clonotype: A read error may be the cause here, since a much bigger clone is one base away. This chain joins TRBV20-1 and TRBJ1-2; D unclear. Trimming shortened V by 1 base and J by 4 bases, and 7 bases separated the two germline ends. Germline V gene sequence: CDR1 DFQATT, CDR2 SNEGSKA (reference sequence). The CDR3 contains 12 residues. The CDR3 bases are TGCAGTGCTAGAGGAGAGAGCTATGGCTACACCTTC. Its translation: CSARGESYGYTF.

This clonotype was seen a handful of times. The chain employs TRBV12-3 or TRBV12-4 and TRBJ1-2; a weak D match, TRBD1 (6 bases). Trimming cost V 3 bases and J 3 bases, with 8 bases left between them. CDR3 length: 13 amino acids. This CDR3 reads CASSFGQHYGYTF. In DNA, the CDR3 is TGTGCCAGCAGTTTTGGACAGCACTATGGCTACACCTTC.

The chain links TRBV19 to TRBJ2-1, with TRBD2 matching over 9 bases. CDR3 length: 16 residues. V lost 5 bases, J lost 3 bases, and 8 bases stayed unmatched. The germline V gene has CDR1 LNHDA and CDR2 SQIVND (reference sequence). The CDR3 DNA reads as TGTGCCAGTAGTGCAATAGCGGGGGTCGTCTACAATGAGCAGTTCTTC. This translates into CASSAIAGVVYNEQFF. Full variable domain (remainder filled in from reference TRBV19 and TRBJ2-1): DGGITQSPKYLFRKEGQNVTLSCEQNLNHDAMYWYRQDPGQGLRLIYYSQIVNDFQKGDIAEGYSVSREKKESFPLTVTSAQKNPTAFYLCASSAIAGVVYNEQFFGPGTRLTVL.

V gene TRBV29-1 combines with J gene TRBJ1-6; D is possibly TRBD1 (6 bases). The germline V gene has CDR1 SQVTM and CDR2 ANQGSEA. The CDR3 runs 11 residues. The V gene lost 8 bases and the J gene lost 8 bases, with 10 bases spanning the gap. The CDR3 DNA sequence: TGCAGCTTGGACAGCGATTCACCCCTCCACTTT. Its translation: CSLDSDSPLHF.

The chain joins TRBV12-3 or TRBV12-4 to TRBJ2-2, with 13 bases matching TRBD2. With V trimmed by 5 bases and J by 0 bases, 6 bases remained unmatched. The CDR3 length is 18 residues. The CDR3 sequence is CASSRTSGGHANTGELFF. CDR3 in DNA: TGTGCCAGCAGTCGGACTAGCGGGGGACACGCGAACACCGGGGAGCTGTTTTTT.

The chain recombines TRBV24-1 with TRBJ1-2; D might be TRBD1 (6 bases). The CDR3 contains 12 residues. The germline CDR1 and CDR2 sequences are KGHDR and SFDVKD. V dropped 3 bases and J dropped 7 bases, with 8 bases sitting between them. This CDR3 is CATSDRTAGYTF. CDR3 nucleotides: TGTGCCACCAGTGATCGGACAGCTGGCTACACCTTC.

This clonotype was counted many times. The chain has TRBV2 and TRBJ2-5; D unclear. Looked up from germline, CDR1 is SNHLY and CDR2 is FYNNEI. Trimming stripped 3 bases from V and 2 bases from J, with 13 bases between. The CDR3 has 15 residues. The CDR3 DNA sequence: TGTGCCAGCAGTGAGTTCCTTGGAACACAAGAGACCCAGTACTTC. It yields the protein CASSEFLGTQETQYF. The full variable domain, with the rest looked up from reference TRBV2 and TRBJ2-5, is EPEVTQTPSHQVTQMGQEVILRCVPISNHLYFYWYRQILGQKVEFLVSFYNNEISEKSEIFDDQFSVERPDGSNFTLKIRSTKLEDSAMYFCASSEFLGTQETQYFGPGTRLLVL.

V gene TRBV6-1 combines with J gene TRBJ2-7; the D call may be TRBD1 or TRBD2 (5 bases each). V dropped 3 bases and J dropped 3 bases, with 15 bases sitting between them. CDR1 is MNHNS, CDR2 SASEGT, per germline. The CDR3 totals 15 residues. As DNA, the CDR3 is TGTGCCAGCAGTGATAGGGACCGCTCCGACTACGAGCAGTACTTC. Translation gives CASSDRDRSDYEQYF.